These 7 T cell receptor beta chains were all obtained from the same sample, sequenced in a study of cytomegalovirus exposure and HLA in healthy donors. PCR was performed using 60 Vbeta and 13 Jbeta primers. Method: immunoSEQ multiplex PCR; TCRdb's copy keeps in-frame clones and lacks some. The sample contains some 200,000 clones, 75% to 90% of which appear only once. Input material: PBMCs. These receptors were taken from a man in his forties in good health and CMV-seropositive.

This chain joins TRBV5-1 and TRBJ1-2; 9 nucleotides align to TRBD1. Germline-derived CDR1 and CDR2 are SGHRS and YFSETQ. The CDR3 length is 14 residues. Trimming took 2 bases from V and 8 from J; bases not matched to a gene: 7. CDR3 protein: CASSLWTGAMGYTF. CDR3 DNA: TGCGCCAGCAGCTTATGGACAGGGGCTATGGGCTACACCTTC.

The chain has TRBV9 and TRBJ2-7; D may be TRBD2 (5 bases). This CDR3 region has 14 residues. Germline values: CDR1 SGDLS, CDR2 YYNGEE. V lost 1 base and J 3 bases, leaving 11 bases between the germline ends. The CDR3 sequence: CASSVMGENYEQYF. In DNA, the CDR3 is TGTGCCAGCAGCGTAATGGGAGAGAACTACGAGCAGTACTTC.

This chain uses TRBV7-6 with TRBJ1-1; D call uncertain. The CDR3 contains 14 residues. Between the trimmed V and J ends, which lost 1 base and 0 bases, there was a span of 6 bases. Germline values: CDR1 SGHVS, CDR2 FNYEAQ. CDR3 loop: CASSLGRMNTEAFF. In nucleotides, the CDR3 is TGTGCCAGCAGCTTAGGGCGGATGAACACTGAAGCTTTCTTT.

The CDR3 DNA reads TGTGCCAGCAGCGTAGTAGGACAGGGTTTTGAGACCCAGTACTTC. It encodes CASSVVGQGFETQYF. V usage is TRBV9 and J usage is TRBJ2-5; 8 bases agree with TRBD1. Germline CDR1 SGDLS, CDR2 YYNGEE. V shed 0 bases and J 5 bases; nucleotides not matched to a gene: 6. This CDR3 is built from 15 residues.

The chain has TRBV7-2 and TRBJ2-3; D possibly corresponds to TRBD2 (5 bases). Germline CDR1 and CDR2: SGHTA and FQGNSA. This CDR3 is built from 14 residues. V was pared by 2 bases and J by 1 base, with 7 bases between. In nucleotides, the CDR3 is TGTGCCAGCAGCTTAAAGGAGGGCACAGATACGCAGTATTTT. As protein: CASSLKEGTDTQYF.

This chain links TRBV27 with TRBJ1-4, with TRBD1 identical over 10 bases. Germline assignment: CDR1 MNHEY and CDR2 SMNVEV (reference sequence). The ends lost 8 bases at V and 6 bases at J; junction bases unmatched: 6. This CDR3 is built from 14 residues. CDR3 bases: TGTGCCAGCGGGGACAGGGGAAGTCATGAAAAACTGTTTTTT. It is translated as CASGDRGSHEKLFF.

V is TRBV19 and J is TRBJ2-5; the match to TRBD1 covers 7 bases. The J call may be mistaken, given a closer DNA end match to TRBJ2-7. Germline CDR1 reads LNHDA; CDR2 reads SQIVND (reference sequence). CDR3 size: 15 residues. CDR3 in amino acids: CASSIDRSGGYEQYF. The CDR3 nucleotides are TGTGCCAGTAGTATAGATCGGTCAGGGGGCTACGAGCAGTACTTC.